This T cell receptor (beta chain) was identified during a study of response to subunit inactivated influenza vaccine. CDR1 is SGHDN and CDR2 is FVKESK in the germline V gene. CDR3 size: 13 residues. V was pared by 4 bases and J by 5 bases, with 11 bases between. TCRdb reprocessed the RT-PCR reads with MiXCR, giving one entry per CDR3 protein. Counted here are around 650,000 distinct CDR3 sequences, around 16% occurring once; the ten biggest clones make up roughly 11%. The material sequenced was PBMCs from blood, taken less than 13 days after vaccination. The V gene is TRBV14, the J gene TRBJ2-5; D tentatively reads TRBD1 or TRBD2 (5 bases each). This sequence originates from a man aged 45 to 65 who received an inactivated influenza vaccine. The CDR3 DNA sequence: TGTGCCAGCAGCCGGGACCACCGTGAGACCCAGTACTTC. This gives the protein CASSRDHRETQYF. Combining the CDR3 with reference TRBV14 and TRBJ2-5 gives the whole variable domain EAGVTQFPSHSVIEKGQTVTLRCDPISGHDNLYWYRRVMGKEIKFLLHFVKESKQDESGMPNNRFLAERTGGTYSTLKVQPAELEDSGVYFCASSRDHRETQYFGPGTRLLVL.